This T cell receptor beta chain is from a study of control samples from healthy donors and cancer patients. Sequencing used immunoSEQ multiplex PCR; TCRdb keeps in-frame clones, though not all of them. Among about 110,000 clones, over 75% were seen once, and the ten largest hold around 3.9%. The V gene end was trimmed by 3 bases and the J gene end by 2 bases; junction bases not matched to a gene: 3. This CDR3 region has 15 residues. Germline-derived CDR1 and CDR2 are LGHNT and FRNRAP. The specimen was PBMCs. The sequence was obtained from a woman aged 55-70 years with lung cancer. V and J are TRBV12-5 and TRBJ2-3; 9 positions agree with TRBD1. The CDR3 loop reads CASGFGTGYTDTQYF. For the CDR3, the DNA is TGTGCTAGTGGTTTTGGGACAGGGTACACAGATACGCAGTATTTT.